The rows below give T cell receptor beta chains drawn from one sample of a study of cytomegalovirus exposure and HLA in healthy donors. The method was immunoSEQ multiplex PCR; TCRdb's version includes in-frame clones alone and lacks a portion of them. The table lists a few hundred thousand clones, 65% to 85% of them singletons. The sample was PBMCs. Receptors were obtained from a woman in her 30s in good health and CMV-seropositive. The CDR3 runs from the conserved cysteine through the conserved F or W. The D gene is left open where the match is weak. The size entry is marked missing in some rows and otherwise reads once, few, many or a size class.

TRBV6-6	.	few	TRBJ2-5	CASSYSSPETQYF	TGTGCCAGCAGTTACTCTAGCCCAGAGACCCAGTACTTC
TRBV29-1	TRBD2	once	TRBJ2-1	CSVDPPSGNSYNEQFF	TGCAGCGTTGACCCCCCTAGCGGGAATTCCTACAATGAGCAGTTCTTC
TRBV15	TRBD2	once	TRBJ2-7	CATSRVGTRAYEQYF	TGTGCCACCAGCAGAGTGGGGACTAGGGCGTACGAGCAGTACTTC
TRBV30	.	.	TRBJ2-3	CAWSGADTQYF	TGTGCCTGGAGTGGGGCAGATACGCAGTATTTT
TRBV29-1	.	.	TRBJ1-2	CSAGEGEKDYGYTF	TGCAGCGCTGGGGAAGGGGAGAAGGACTATGGCTACACCTTC
TRBV5-6	TRBD1	.	TRBJ1-2	CASSLQGGVNYGYTF	TGTGCCAGCAGCTTACAGGGGGGAGTAAACTATGGCTACACCTTC
TRBV7-8	.	.	TRBJ2-1	CASSLSGGPGNEQFF	TGTGCCAGCAGCTTATCAGGAGGGCCGGGCAATGAGCAGTTCTTC
TRBV2	TRBD1	.	TRBJ1-5	CASRGTGGANQPQHF	TGTGCCAGCAGGGGGACAGGGGGAGCGAATCAGCCCCAGCATTTT
TRBV5-1	.	.	TRBJ2-7	CASSSPSQGTLEQYF	TGCGCCAGCAGCTCCCCTTCCCAGGGCACCCTCGAGCAGTACTTC
TRBV10-1	.	.	TRBJ2-1	CASSVNEQFF	TGCGCCAGCAGTGTCAATGAGCAGTTCTTC
TRBV6-1	.	.	TRBJ2-7	CASSTDVSYEQYF	TGTGCCAGCAGTACGGACGTATCCTACGAGCAGTACTTC
TRBV13	.	once	TRBJ2-5	CASSPITEETQYF	TGTGCCAGCAGCCCCATTACGGAAGAGACCCAGTACTTC
TRBV19	TRBD1	.	TRBJ1-3	CASSPDRANGNTIYF	TGTGCCAGTAGTCCCGACAGGGCTAATGGAAACACCATATATTTT
TRBV5-1	TRBD1	.	TRBJ1-2	CASSLGGTGLDYGYTF	TGCGCCAGCAGCTTGGGAGGGACAGGATTGGACTATGGCTACACCTTC
TRBV29-1	.	.	TRBJ2-1	CSVDVGTNNEQFF	TGCAGCGTTGATGTCGGGACCAACAATGAGCAGTTCTTC
TRBV5-1	.	.	TRBJ2-1	CASSFYLRERDEQFF	TGCGCCAGCAGCTTTTATCTACGGGAGAGGGATGAGCAGTTCTTC
TRBV6-1	.	.	TRBJ2-2	CASSFMDYSTGELFF	TGTGCCAGCAGTTTCATGGACTACAGCACCGGGGAGCTGTTTTTT
TRBV2	TRBD1	.	TRBJ1-1	CASRDRVPEAFF	TGTGCCAGCAGGGACAGGGTACCTGAAGCTTTCTTT
TRBV19	TRBD2	.	TRBJ2-7	CASSRSGRVYEQYF	TGTGCCAGTAGTCGTAGCGGGAGGGTGTACGAGCAGTACTTC
TRBV18	TRBD1	.	TRBJ2-5	CASSPRDRGPQETQYF	TGTGCCAGCTCACCCCGGGACAGGGGACCCCAAGAGACCCAGTACTTC
TRBV5-1	.	.	TRBJ1-1	CASSFSGYMMNTEAFF	TGCGCCAGCAGCTTCTCAGGGTATATGATGAACACTGAAGCTTTCTTT
TRBV9	.	.	TRBJ1-3	CASSVEAASGNTIYF	TGTGCCAGCAGCGTAGAGGCGGCCAGTGGAAACACCATATATTTT
TRBV6-1	.	.	TRBJ1-1	CASSVPTDTEAFF	TGTGCCAGCAGTGTACCTACGGACACTGAAGCTTTCTTT
TRBV5-1	.	.	TRBJ1-1	CASSLEETEAFF	TGCGCCAGCAGCTTGGAAGAAACTGAAGCTTTCTTT